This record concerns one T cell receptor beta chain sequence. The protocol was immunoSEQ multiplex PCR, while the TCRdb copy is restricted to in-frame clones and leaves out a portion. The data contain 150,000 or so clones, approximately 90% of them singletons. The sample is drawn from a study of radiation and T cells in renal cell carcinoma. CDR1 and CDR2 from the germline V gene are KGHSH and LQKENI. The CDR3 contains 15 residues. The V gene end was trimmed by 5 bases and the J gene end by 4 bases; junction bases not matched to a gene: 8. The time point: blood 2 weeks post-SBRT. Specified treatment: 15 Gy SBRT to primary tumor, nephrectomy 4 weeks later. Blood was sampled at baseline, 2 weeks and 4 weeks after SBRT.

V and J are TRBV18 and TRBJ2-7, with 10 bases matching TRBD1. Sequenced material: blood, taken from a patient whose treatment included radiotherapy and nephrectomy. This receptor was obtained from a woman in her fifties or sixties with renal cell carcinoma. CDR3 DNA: TGTGCCAGCTCAGCAACCGGGACAGGGGTTTACGAGCAGTACTTC. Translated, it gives CASSATGTGVYEQYF.